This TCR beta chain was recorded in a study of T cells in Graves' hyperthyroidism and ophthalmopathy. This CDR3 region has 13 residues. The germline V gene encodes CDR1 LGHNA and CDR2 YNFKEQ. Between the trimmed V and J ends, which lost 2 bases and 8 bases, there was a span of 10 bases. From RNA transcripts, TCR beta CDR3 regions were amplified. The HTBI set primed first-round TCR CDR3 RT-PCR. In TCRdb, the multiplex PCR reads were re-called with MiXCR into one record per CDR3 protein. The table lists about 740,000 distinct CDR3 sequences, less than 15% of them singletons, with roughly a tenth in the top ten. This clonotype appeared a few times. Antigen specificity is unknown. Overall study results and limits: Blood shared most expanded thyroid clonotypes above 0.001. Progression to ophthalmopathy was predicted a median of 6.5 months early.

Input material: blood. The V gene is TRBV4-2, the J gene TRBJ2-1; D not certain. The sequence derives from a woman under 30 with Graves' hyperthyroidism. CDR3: CASSQWTRDEQFF. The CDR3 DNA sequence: TGTGCCAGCAGCCAATGGACCCGGGATGAGCAGTTCTTC.